This passage covers 8 T cell receptor beta chains from one sample sequenced in a study of blood T cell repertoires in COVID-19 (dated by TCRdb to the early 2020s). The library came from the immunoSEQ multiplex PCR assay. As stored in TCRdb, this immuneACCESS dataset retains in-frame rearrangements with V and J assigned. A fraction of the clones does not appear; measured against another copy, unresolved V genes explain less than half of the discrepancy, and the remainder lacks a known reason. The sample data list some 110,000 clones, and around 86% of these were observed just once. The ten largest clonotypes hold 4.5% of the sample. The source material was peripheral blood. The receptor source for this set is a man aged 35 to 55 with acute or convalescent COVID-19.

The table lists this clone with a few counts. The chain links TRBV12-3 or TRBV12-4 to TRBJ1-4; unclear D gene. This CDR3 has 13 residues. Trimming left V 7 bases short and J 4 bases short, with 10 bases between. This chain's CDR3 is CASMGRYNEKLFF. The CDR3, as DNA: TGTGCCAGCATGGGGAGGTATAATGAAAAACTGTTTTTT.

The chain is built from TRBV7-8 and TRBJ1-2, with a possible D match to TRBD1 (5 bases). Trimming took off 0 bases at V and 8 bases at J, with 10 bases between the two ends. CDR1 is SGHVS and CDR2 is FQNEAQ in the germline V gene. The CDR3 consists of 13 residues. CDR3 DNA: TGTGCCAGCAGCTTAGCGGGGGGGGAAGGCTACACCTTC. Translation gives CASSLAGGEGYTF.

This clone was found a few times. The chain combines TRBV30 with TRBJ1-2; 10 positions match TRBD1. Germline CDR1 is GTSNPN and CDR2 is SVGIG (reference sequence). V dropped 0 bases and J dropped 8; count of bases not matched to a gene: 12. The CDR3 contains 16 residues. CDR3 DNA: TGTGCCTGGAGTGTACCCCTAGGACAGGGGGTGAGAGGCTACACCTTC. Protein product: CAWSVPLGQGVRGYTF.

The genes are TRBV3-1 (or the pseudogene TRBV3-2) and TRBJ1-1, with D possibly TRBD1 on 5 matching bases. Looked up from germline, CDR1 is LGHDT and CDR2 is YNNKEL (reference sequence). The CDR3 loop spans 16 amino acids. Trimming cost V 4 bases and J 3 bases, with 18 bases left between them. CDR3 DNA: TGTGCCAGCAGCCCCGGCAAAACAGGTGTAGACACTGAAGCTTTCTTT. The encoded protein is CASSPGKTGVDTEAFF.

The V gene is TRBV5-1, the J gene TRBJ2-1; 11 bases fit TRBD2. Trimming removed 2 bases from V and 3 bases from J; junction bases left unmatched: 4. The CDR3 loop spans 16 amino acids. CDR1 SGHRS and CDR2 YFSETQ come from the germline V gene. CDR3 protein: CASSFLAGGGYNEQFF. CDR3 bases: TGCGCCAGCAGCTTTCTAGCGGGAGGAGGCTACAATGAGCAGTTCTTC.

This clone was detected only once. The gene calls are TRBV27 and TRBJ2-1; D ambiguous. V lost 3 bases to trimming and J lost 7 bases, with 13 bases between them. Germline V gives CDR1 MNHEY, CDR2 SMNVEV (reference sequence). The CDR3 extends over 14 amino acids. In nucleotides, the CDR3 is TGTGCCAGCAGTTTCCCAGGCCATGGGAATGAGCAGTTCTTC. This codes for CASSFPGHGNEQFF.

This chain connects TRBV5-1 to TRBJ1-2, with 7 bases fitting TRBD1. Unmatched junction bases numbered 8, after V lost 6 bases and J lost 6 bases. Germline-derived CDR1 and CDR2 are SGHRS and YFSETQ. This CDR3 region has 13 residues. CDR3 nucleotide sequence: TGCGCCAGCAACCCGACAGGGTTGGATGGCTACACCTTC. Protein product: CASNPTGLDGYTF.

This clone has a single count. This rearrangement joins TRBV9 to TRBJ1-4; D gene unclear. V lost 1 base and J 0 bases, leaving 4 bases between the germline ends. Germline V gene sequence: CDR1 SGDLS, CDR2 YYNGEE. The CDR3 consists of 14 residues. The DNA for the CDR3 is TGTGCCAGCAGCGTACGCGCAACTAATGAAAAACTGTTTTTT. Translation: CASSVRATNEKLFF.